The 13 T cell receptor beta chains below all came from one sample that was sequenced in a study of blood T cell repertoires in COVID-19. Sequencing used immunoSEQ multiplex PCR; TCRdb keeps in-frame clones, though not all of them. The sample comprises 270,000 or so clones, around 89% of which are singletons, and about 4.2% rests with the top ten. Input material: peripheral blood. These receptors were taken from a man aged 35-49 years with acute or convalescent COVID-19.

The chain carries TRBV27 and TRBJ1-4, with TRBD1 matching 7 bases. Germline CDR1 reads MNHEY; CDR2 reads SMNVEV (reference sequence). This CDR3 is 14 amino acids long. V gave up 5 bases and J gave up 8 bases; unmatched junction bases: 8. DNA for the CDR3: TGTGCCAGCAGTCCGAGACAGGGAGGCGAAAAACTGTTTTTT. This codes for CASSPRQGGEKLFF.

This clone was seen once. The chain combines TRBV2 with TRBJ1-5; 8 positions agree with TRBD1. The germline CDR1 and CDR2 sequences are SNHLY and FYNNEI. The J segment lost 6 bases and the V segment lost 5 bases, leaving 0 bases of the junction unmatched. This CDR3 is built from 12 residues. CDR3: CASSQGAQPQHF. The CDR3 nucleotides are TGTGCCAGCAGTCAGGGGGCTCAGCCCCAGCATTTT.

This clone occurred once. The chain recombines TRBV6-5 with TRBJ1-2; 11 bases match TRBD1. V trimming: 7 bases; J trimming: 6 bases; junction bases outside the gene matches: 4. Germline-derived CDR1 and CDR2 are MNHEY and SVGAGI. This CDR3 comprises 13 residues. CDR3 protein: CASILGQGDGYTF. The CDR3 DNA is TGTGCCAGCATATTGGGACAGGGGGATGGCTACACCTTC.

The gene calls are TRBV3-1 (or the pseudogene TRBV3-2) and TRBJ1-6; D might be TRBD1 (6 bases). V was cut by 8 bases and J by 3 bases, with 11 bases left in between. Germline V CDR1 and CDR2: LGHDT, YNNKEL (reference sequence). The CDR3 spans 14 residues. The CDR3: CASSSGVYNSPLHF. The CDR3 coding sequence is TGTGCCAGCTCCTCAGGGGTCTATAATTCACCCCTCCACTTT.

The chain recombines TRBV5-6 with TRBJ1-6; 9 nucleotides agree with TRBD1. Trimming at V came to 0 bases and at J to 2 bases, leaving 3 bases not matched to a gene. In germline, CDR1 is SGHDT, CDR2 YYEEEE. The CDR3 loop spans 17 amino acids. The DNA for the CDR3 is TGTGCCAGCAGCTTGGAGGGACAGGGACCCTATAATTCACCCCTCCACTTT. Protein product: CASSLEGQGPYNSPLHF.

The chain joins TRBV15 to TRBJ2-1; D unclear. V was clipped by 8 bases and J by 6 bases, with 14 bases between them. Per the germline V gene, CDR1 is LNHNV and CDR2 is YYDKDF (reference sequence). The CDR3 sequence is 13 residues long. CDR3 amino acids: CATVLVYGNEQFF. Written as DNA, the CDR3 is TGTGCCACCGTCCTGGTCTACGGCAATGAGCAGTTCTTC.

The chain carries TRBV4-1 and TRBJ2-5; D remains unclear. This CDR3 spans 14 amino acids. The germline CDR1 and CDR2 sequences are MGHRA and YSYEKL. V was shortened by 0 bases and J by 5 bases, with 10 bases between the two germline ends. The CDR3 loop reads CASSQDQMVETQYF. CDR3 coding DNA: TGCGCCAGCAGCCAAGATCAGATGGTCGAGACCCAGTACTTC.

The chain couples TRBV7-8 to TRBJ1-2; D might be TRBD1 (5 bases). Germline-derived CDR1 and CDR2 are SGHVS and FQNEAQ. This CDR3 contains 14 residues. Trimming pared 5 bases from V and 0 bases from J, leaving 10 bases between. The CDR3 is CASSPQTANYGYTF. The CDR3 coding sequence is TGTGCCAGCAGCCCTCAGACAGCTAACTATGGCTACACCTTC.

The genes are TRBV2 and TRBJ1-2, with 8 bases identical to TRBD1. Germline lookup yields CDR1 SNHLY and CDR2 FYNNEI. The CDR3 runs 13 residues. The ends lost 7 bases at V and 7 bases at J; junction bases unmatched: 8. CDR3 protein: CASISDRGGGYTF. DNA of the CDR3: TGTGCCAGCATTTCAGACAGGGGAGGTGGCTACACCTTC.

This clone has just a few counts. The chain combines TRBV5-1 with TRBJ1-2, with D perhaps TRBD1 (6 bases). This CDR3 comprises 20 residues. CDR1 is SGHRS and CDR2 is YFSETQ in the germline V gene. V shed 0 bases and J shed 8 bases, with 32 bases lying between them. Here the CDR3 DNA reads TGCGCCAGCAGCTTGGGCCGGGGGGGCAGGGAGCCCTTGTTTTTACAGGGCTACACCTTC. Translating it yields CASSLGRGGREPLFLQGYTF.

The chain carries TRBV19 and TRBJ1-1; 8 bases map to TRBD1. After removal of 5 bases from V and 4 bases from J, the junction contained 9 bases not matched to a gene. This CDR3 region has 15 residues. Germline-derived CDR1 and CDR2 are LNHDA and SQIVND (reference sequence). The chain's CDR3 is CASSRQGAISTEAFF. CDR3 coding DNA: TGTGCCAGTAGTCGGCAGGGGGCGATCAGCACTGAAGCTTTCTTT.

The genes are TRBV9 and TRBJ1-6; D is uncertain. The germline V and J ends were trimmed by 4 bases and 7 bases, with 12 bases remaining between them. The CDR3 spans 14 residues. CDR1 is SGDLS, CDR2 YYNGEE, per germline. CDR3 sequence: CASSYEGRNSPLHF. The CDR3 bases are TGTGCCAGCAGCTATGAGGGCCGCAATTCACCCCTCCACTTT.

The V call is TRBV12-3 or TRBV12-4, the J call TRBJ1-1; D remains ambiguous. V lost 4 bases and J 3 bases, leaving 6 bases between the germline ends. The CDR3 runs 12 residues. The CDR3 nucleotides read TGTGCCAGCAGTTCCGGGTACACTGAAGCTTTCTTT. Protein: CASSSGYTEAFF.